The entry below gives a single T cell receptor (beta chain) sequence along with its context. Its antigen remains unknown. This entry comes from a study of blood T cells in healthy people across ages. Overall study findings and caveats: It was found that TCR beta diversity correlated strongly with the percentage of naive T cells.

The germline gives CDR1 SGHTA, CDR2 FQGNSA. The CDR3 extends over 14 amino acids. The V and J ends lost 5 bases and 4 bases respectively, with 15 bases between them. Together with a sample-barcoded 5' primer, a J-beta primer mix was included in a second PCR lasting roughly 6 to 12 cycles. TCRdb recomputed calls from the 5' RACE reads with MiXCR, one row per CDR3 protein. The data contain 750,000 to 950,000 distinct CDR3 sequences, about 48% of them singletons. The chain is built from TRBV7-2 and TRBJ2-7; tentatively, D is TRBD1 (7 bases). The material sequenced was blood. The receptor was isolated from a man older than 75 in good health. The CDR3 here is CASSHQGEVYEQYF. CDR3 in DNA: TGTGCCAGCAGCCATCAGGGGGAGGTATACGAGCAGTACTTC.